Sequencing of this T cell receptor beta chain was carried out in a study of shared clonotypes between healthy human individuals. The overall study: There were three CD4 naive, three CD4 memory, two CD8 naive and one CD8 memory plates per donor. Study findings and constraints: The authors expected sequencing depth to affect clonotype sharing among donors. Several donors showed sharing of about 4.8% of naive CD4 clonotypes.

The germline gives CDR1 SGHTA, CDR2 FQGNSA. This CDR3 comprises 14 residues. Trimming cost V 5 bases and J 1 base; bases outside gene matches: 2. A CD45RA+ naive subset and a CD45RA-negative memory subset were split from CD4+ cells. The protocol was immunoSEQ multiplex PCR, while the TCRdb copy is restricted to in-frame clones and leaves out a portion. The repertoire holds about 2,500,000 clones, with roughly nine tenths as singletons. A remark on this clone: Its antigen is undetermined.

The rearrangement joins TRBV7-2 to TRBJ2-7; 10 nucleotides align to TRBD2. Sequenced sample: naive CD4+ T cells sorted from blood. As to subset: CD45RA+ positively selected. The TCR originated in a man between 18 and 35 years old in good health. CDR3 in amino acids: CASSNSGGSYEQYF. For the CDR3, the DNA is TGTGCCAGCAGCAATAGCGGGGGGTCCTACGAGCAGTACTTC.